This T cell receptor (beta chain) is from a study of CD8 T cells in ankylosing spondylitis. General observations from the study: One TCR beta motif, made up of roughly eight highly homologous variants, appeared characteristic of ankylosing spondylitis blood. Disease-linked clones bore a CD8+ phenotype and were relatively rare in peripheral blood. Reactive arthritis synovial fluid and blood were previously reported to contain some motif variants. The authors reported significant enrichment of disease-linked clones in matched ankylosing spondylitis synovial fluid.

V was cut by 0 bases and J by 6 bases, with 9 bases left in between. CDR1 is SGHRS and CDR2 is YFSETQ in the germline V gene. The CDR3 length is 14 residues. Generation of TCR beta libraries employed quantitative 5'-RACE incorporating molecular barcodes. TCRdb called the 5' RACE reads again in MiXCR, with one record for every CDR3 protein. The sample contains over 450,000 distinct CDR3 sequences, roughly 13% of which appear only once. This clonotype has more than one count but fewer than ten. What it binds is not known. Sequenced material: blood, either unsorted or a sorted T cell fraction (not recorded which). The sequence derives from a male donor with ankylosing spondylitis. This chain uses TRBV5-1 with TRBJ1-4; D is unclear. This CDR3 reads CASSLAAEHEKLFF. Written as DNA, the CDR3 is TGCGCCAGCAGCTTGGCGGCAGAACATGAAAAACTGTTTTTT.